One and the same sample provided the 8 T cell receptor beta chains below, sequenced in a study of shared clonotypes between healthy human individuals. This table comes from immunoSEQ multiplex PCR, and its TCRdb copy is limited to in-frame clones, with some not included. The sample yields a few million clones, approximately 94% seen once. The source material was naive CD4+ T cells sorted from blood. The subset was: CD45RA+ positively selected. Receptors were obtained from a man younger than 35 in good health.

The chain recombines TRBV27 with TRBJ2-7; D call uncertain. The CDR3 covers 13 residues. Between the trimmed V and J ends, which lost 3 bases and 0 bases, there was a span of 6 bases. Germline V CDR1 and CDR2: MNHEY, SMNVEV (reference sequence). CDR3 region: CASSFSPSYEQYF. DNA of the CDR3: TGTGCCAGCAGTTTCTCGCCCTCCTACGAGCAGTACTTC.

Regarding this clone: Other DNA sequences in this specimen translate into the identical CDR3. This sequence joins TRBV6-5 and TRBJ1-2; D may be TRBD1 (5 bases). Germline assignment: CDR1 MNHEY and CDR2 SVGAGI. V gave up 0 bases and J gave up 3 bases, with 8 bases separating them. The CDR3 is made up of 14 amino acids. The DNA of the CDR3 is TGTGCCAGCAGTTACTCAAGAGGGGACTATGGCTACACCTTC. Encoded protein: CASSYSRGDYGYTF.

V usage is TRBV30 and J usage is TRBJ2-2; a possible D gene is TRBD1 (6 bases). Germline CDR1 reads GTSNPN; CDR2 reads SVGIG (reference sequence). The germline V and J ends were trimmed by 2 bases and 7 bases, with 11 bases remaining between them. The CDR3 sequence is 13 residues long. Here the CDR3 DNA reads TGTGCCTGGAGTCCAGGGGAAGTCGGGGAGCTGTTTTTT. Translation: CAWSPGEVGELFF.

The rearrangement links TRBV30 to TRBJ1-2; D ambiguous. The CDR3 runs to 13 residues. With 3 bases removed from V and 0 bases from J, the gap between germline ends came to 8 bases. CDR1 and CDR2 (germline): GTSNPN, SVGIG (reference sequence). The CDR3 DNA follows: TGTGCCTGGAGGGCAATAGCTAACTATGGCTACACCTTC. Translation: CAWRAIANYGYTF.

The chain employs TRBV6-5 and TRBJ2-5; either TRBD1 or TRBD2 may fit D (5 bases each). V was shortened by 7 bases and J by 4 bases, with 13 bases between the two germline ends. CDR3 length: 13 amino acids. Germline V gene data show CDR1 as MNHEY and CDR2 as SVGAGI. The CDR3: CASTVQGTETQYF. The CDR3 coding sequence is TGTGCCAGCACTGTTCAAGGGACAGAGACCCAGTACTTC.

This clone was recorded once. CDR3 sequence reads: CAISPSGGSGETQYF. The DNA for the CDR3 is TGTGCCATCAGTCCTTCGGGAGGGAGTGGGGAGACCCAGTACTTC. The chain joins TRBV10-3 to TRBJ2-5; 8 bases match TRBD2. The CDR3 has 15 amino acids. The germline CDR1 and CDR2 sequences are ENHRY and SYGVKD. The V segment lost 5 bases and the J segment 5 bases; nucleotides outside the gene matches: 10.

The gene calls are TRBV6-5 and TRBJ2-1; TRBD1 matches at 7 bases. The length of the CDR3 is 14 residues. Germline trimming cut 7 bases from V and 5 bases from J; bases unmatched to any gene: 8. In germline, CDR1 is MNHEY, CDR2 SVGAGI. The CDR3 protein is CASMTGQINNEQFF. The CDR3 DNA follows: TGTGCCAGCATGACAGGGCAGATCAACAATGAGCAGTTCTTC.

This chain links TRBV7-6 with TRBJ2-6, with D hard to call. Germline V lookup: CDR1 SGHVS, CDR2 FNYEAQ. CDR3 length: 16 residues. V was clipped by 3 bases and J by 0 bases, with 9 bases between them. CDR3 loop: CASSFIGSSGANVLTF. The DNA for the CDR3 is TGTGCCAGCAGCTTCATCGGGTCCTCTGGGGCCAACGTCCTGACTTTC. The complete variable domain, with remaining parts taken from reference TRBV7-6 and TRBJ2-6, reads GAGVSQSPRYKVTKRGQDVALRCDPISGHVSLYWYRQALGQGPEFLTYFNYEAQQDKSGLPNDRFSAERPEGSISTLTIQRTEQRDSAMYRCASSFIGSSGANVLTFGAGSRLTVL.